This T cell receptor beta chain came from a study of cytomegalovirus exposure and HLA in healthy donors. Study-level information: The study's early data release held around 85 million unique TCRs from HLA-typed donors. Broader study findings: Reports state that TCR beta sequences accurately predicted most subjects' HLA-A and HLA-B alleles. For most TCR sequences rarity was the rule, although some public TCRs occurred in many donors.

This clone came up a few times. Antigen: not known. The PCR employed 60 Vbeta primers together with 13 Jbeta primers. Clones were read by immunoSEQ multiplex PCR, and TCRdb kept only the in-frame ones, dropping some. The data contain about 76,000 clones, around 80% of them singletons. This TCR was recovered from a young man in good health and CMV-seronegative. The source material was PBMCs.

The CDR3 coding sequence is TGTGCCAGTAGTGGAGCGGGGGGGCCGCTTAACGAGCAGTACTTC. Amino acid sequence: CASSGAGGPLNEQYF. The chain joins TRBV19 to TRBJ2-7; 10 nucleotides agree with TRBD2. Per germline, CDR1 LNHDA and CDR2 SQIVND (reference sequence). V shed 5 bases and J 5 bases; nucleotides not matched to a gene: 9. The CDR3 loop spans 15 amino acids.